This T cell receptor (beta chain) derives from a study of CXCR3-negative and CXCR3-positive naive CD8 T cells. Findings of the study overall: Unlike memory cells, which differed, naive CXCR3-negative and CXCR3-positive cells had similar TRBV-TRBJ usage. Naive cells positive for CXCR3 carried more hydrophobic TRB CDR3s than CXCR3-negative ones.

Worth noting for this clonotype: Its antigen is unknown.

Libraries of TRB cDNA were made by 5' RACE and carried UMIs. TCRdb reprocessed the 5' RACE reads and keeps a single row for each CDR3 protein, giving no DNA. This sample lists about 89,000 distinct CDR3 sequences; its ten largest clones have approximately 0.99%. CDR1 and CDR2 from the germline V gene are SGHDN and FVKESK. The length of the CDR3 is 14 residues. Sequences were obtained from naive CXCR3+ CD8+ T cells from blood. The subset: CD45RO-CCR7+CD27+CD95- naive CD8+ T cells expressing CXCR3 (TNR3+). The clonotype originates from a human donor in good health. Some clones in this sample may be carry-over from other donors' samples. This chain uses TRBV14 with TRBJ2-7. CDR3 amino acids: CASSPRLGWDEQYF.